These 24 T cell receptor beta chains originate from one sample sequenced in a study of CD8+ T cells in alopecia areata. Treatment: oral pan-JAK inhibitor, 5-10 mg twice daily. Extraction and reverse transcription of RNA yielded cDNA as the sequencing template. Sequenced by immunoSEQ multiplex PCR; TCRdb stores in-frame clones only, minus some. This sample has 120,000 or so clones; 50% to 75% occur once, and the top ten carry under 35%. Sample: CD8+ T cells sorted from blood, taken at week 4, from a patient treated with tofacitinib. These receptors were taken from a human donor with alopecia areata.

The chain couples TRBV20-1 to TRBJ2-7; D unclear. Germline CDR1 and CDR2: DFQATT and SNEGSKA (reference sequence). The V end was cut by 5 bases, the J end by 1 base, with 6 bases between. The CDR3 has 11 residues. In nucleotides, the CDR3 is TGCAGTGCTCACGATTCCTACGAGCAGTACTTC. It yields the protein CSAHDSYEQYF.

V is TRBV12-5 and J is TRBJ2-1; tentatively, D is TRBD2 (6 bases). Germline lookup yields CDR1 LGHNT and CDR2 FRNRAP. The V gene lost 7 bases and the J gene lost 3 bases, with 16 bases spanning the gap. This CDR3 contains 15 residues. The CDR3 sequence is CASVPPGLLYNEQFF. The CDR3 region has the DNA TGTGCTAGTGTTCCTCCGGGACTGCTCTACAATGAGCAGTTCTTC.

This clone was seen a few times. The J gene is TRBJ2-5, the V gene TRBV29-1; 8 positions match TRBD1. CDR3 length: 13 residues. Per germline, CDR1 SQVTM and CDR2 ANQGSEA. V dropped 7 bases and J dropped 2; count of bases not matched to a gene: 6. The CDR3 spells CSADRGGQETQYF. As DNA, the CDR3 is TGCAGCGCCGACAGGGGTGGTCAAGAGACCCAGTACTTC.

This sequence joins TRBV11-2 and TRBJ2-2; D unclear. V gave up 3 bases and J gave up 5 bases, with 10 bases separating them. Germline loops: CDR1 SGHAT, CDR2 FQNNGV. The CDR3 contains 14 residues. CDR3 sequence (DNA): TGTGCCAGCAGCTTGCCGGAGTCGACCGGGGAGCTGTTTTTT. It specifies CASSLPESTGELFF.

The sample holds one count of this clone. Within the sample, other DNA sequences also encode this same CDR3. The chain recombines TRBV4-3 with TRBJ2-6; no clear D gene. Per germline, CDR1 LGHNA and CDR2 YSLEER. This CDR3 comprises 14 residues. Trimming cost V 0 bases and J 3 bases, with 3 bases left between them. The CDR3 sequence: CASSQDGGANVLTF. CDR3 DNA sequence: TGCGCCAGCAGCCAAGACGGTGGGGCCAACGTCCTGACTTTC.

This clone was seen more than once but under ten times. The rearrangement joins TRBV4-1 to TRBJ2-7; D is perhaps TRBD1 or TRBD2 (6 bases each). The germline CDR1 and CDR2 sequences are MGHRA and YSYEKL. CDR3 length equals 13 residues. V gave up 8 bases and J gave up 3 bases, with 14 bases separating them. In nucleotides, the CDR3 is TGCGCCAGCTCCCGAGGAGGGGGCTACGAGCAGTACTTC. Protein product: CASSRGGGYEQYF.

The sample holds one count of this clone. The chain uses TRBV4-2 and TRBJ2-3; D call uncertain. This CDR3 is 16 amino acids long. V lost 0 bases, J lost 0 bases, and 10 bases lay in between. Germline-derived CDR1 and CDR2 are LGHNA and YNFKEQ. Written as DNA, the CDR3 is TGTGCCAGCAGCCAAGATCTAAGGGCGAGCACAGATACGCAGTATTTT. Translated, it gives CASSQDLRASTDTQYF.

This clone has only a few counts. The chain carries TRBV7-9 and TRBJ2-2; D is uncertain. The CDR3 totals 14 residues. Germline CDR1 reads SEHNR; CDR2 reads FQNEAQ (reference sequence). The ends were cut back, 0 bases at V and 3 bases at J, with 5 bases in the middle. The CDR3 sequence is CASSLAGYTGELFF. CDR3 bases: TGTGCCAGCAGCTTAGCGGGATACACCGGGGAGCTGTTTTTT.

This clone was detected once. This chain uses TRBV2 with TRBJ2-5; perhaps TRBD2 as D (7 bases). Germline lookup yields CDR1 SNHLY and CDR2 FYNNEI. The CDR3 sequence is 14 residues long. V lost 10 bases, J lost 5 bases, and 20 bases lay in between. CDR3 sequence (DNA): TGTGCCACGGAGCCGGGGGGCATAGGGGAGACCCAGTACTTC. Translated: CATEPGGIGETQYF.

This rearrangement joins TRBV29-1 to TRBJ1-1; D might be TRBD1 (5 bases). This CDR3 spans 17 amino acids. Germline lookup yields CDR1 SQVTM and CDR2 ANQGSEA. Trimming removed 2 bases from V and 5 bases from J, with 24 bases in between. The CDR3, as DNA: TGCAGCGTTGAAAGTCGGACGGGGGGACTGGAGACGACTGAAGCTTTCTTT. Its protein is CSVESRTGGLETTEAFF.

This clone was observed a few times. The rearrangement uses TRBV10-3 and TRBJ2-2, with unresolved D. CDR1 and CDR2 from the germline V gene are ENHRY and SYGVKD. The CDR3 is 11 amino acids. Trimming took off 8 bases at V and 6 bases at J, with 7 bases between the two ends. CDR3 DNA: TGTGCCATCGCCGGACCCGGGGAGCTGTTTTTT. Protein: CAIAGPGELFF.

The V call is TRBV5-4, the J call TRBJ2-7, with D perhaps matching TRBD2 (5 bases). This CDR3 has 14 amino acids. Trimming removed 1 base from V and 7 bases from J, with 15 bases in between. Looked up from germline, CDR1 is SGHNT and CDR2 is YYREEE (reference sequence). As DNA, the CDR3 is TGTGCCAGCAGCTTGTACTTAGGCTCGGGGGAGCAGTACTTC. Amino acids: CASSLYLGSGEQYF. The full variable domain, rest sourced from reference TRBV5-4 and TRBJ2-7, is ETGVTQSPTHLIKTRGQQVTLRCSSQSGHNTVSWYQQALGQGPQFIFQYYREEENGRGNFPPRFSGLQFPNYSSELNVNALELDDSALYLCASSLYLGSGEQYFGPGTRLTVT.

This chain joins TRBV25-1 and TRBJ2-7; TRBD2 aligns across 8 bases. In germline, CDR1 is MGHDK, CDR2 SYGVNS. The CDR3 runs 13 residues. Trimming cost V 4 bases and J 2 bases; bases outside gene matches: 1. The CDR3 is CASSVSGAYEQYF. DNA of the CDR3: TGTGCCAGCAGTGTTAGCGGGGCCTACGAGCAGTACTTC.

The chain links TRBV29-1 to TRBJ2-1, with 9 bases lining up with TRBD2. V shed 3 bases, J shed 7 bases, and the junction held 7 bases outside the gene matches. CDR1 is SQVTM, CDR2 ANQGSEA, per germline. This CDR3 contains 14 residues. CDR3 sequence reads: CSVDSSSGDNEQFF. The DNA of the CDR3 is TGCAGCGTTGATTCGTCTAGCGGGGATAATGAGCAGTTCTTC.

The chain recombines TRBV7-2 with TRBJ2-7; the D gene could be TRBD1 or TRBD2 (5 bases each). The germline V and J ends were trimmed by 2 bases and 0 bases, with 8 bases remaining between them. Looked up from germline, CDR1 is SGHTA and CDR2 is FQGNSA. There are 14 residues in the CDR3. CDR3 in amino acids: CASSLPGLSYEQYF. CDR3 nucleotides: TGTGCCAGCAGCTTACCGGGGCTCTCCTACGAGCAGTACTTC.

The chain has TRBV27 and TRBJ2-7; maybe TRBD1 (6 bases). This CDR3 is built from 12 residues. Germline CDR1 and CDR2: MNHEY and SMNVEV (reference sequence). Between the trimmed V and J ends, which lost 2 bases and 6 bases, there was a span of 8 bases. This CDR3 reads CASSLIGGEQYF. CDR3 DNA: TGTGCCAGCAGTTTAATAGGGGGCGAGCAGTACTTC.

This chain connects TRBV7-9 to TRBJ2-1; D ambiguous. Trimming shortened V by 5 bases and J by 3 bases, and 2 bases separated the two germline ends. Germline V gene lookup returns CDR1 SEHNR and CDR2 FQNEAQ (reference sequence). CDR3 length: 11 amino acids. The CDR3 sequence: CASSHYNEQFF. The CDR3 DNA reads TGTGCCAGCAGCCACTACAATGAGCAGTTCTTC.

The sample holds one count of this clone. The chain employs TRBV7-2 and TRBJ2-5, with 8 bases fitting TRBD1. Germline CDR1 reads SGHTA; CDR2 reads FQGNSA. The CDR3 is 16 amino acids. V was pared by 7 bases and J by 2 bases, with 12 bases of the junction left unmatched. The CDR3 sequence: CASTPRGRTGQETQYF. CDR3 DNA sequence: TGTGCCAGCACCCCAAGAGGTCGGACAGGGCAAGAGACCCAGTACTTC.

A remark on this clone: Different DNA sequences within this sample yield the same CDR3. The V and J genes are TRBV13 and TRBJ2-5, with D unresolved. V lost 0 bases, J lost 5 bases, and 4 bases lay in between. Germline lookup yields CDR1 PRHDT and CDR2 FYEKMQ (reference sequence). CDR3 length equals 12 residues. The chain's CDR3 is CASSLGSETQYF. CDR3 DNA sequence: TGTGCCAGCAGCTTAGGGTCCGAGACCCAGTACTTC.

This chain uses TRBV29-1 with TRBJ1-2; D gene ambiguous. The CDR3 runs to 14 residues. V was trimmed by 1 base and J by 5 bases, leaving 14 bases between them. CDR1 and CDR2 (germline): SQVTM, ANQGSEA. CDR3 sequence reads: CSVEASDFRYGYTF. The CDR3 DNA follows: TGCAGCGTTGAAGCGAGCGACTTTCGGTATGGCTACACCTTC.

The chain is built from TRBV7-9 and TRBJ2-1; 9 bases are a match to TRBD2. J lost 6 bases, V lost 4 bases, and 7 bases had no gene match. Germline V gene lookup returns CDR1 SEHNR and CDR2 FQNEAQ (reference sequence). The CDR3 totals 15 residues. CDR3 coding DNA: TGTGCCAGCAGCTCCGGGACTAGCCATGGCAATGAGCAGTTCTTC. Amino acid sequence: CASSSGTSHGNEQFF.

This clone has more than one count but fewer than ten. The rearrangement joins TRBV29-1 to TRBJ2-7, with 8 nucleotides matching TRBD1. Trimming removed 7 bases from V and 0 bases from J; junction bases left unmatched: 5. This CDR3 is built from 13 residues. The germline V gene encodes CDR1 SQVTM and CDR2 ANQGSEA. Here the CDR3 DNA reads TGCAGCGCCGCCGGGACAGGCTCCTACGAGCAGTACTTC. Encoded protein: CSAAGTGSYEQYF.

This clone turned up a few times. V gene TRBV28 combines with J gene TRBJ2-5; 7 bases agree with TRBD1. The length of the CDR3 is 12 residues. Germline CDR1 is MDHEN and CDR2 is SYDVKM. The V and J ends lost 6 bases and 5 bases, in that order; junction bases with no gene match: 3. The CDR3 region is CASSQTGETQYF. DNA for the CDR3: TGTGCCAGCAGCCAGACAGGGGAGACCCAGTACTTC.

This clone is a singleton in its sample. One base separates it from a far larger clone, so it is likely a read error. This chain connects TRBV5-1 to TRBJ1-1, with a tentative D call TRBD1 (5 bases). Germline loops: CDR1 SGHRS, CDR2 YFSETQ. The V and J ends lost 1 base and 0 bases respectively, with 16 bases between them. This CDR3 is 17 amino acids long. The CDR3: CASSLIGFGAMNTEAFF. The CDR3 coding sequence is TGCGCCAGCAGCTTGATCGGGTTTGGGGCCATGAACACTGAAGCTTTCTTT.